Listed here are 6 T cell receptor beta chains from one sample, sequenced in a study of T cell repertoires in aging, cancer and after chemotherapy. Amplification of TCR beta used genomic DNA extracted from peripheral blood. A mixed TRB-A/B primer pool amplified rearranged TRB by multiplex touch-down PCR. TCRdb re-derived calls from the multiplex PCR reads in MiXCR, one entry per CDR3 protein. The sample lists some 6,000 distinct CDR3 sequences; under 30% were seen once. Sample: blood. The source of these receptors is a human donor in good health.

Judged by abundance, this clonotype is medium-sized. The V and J genes are TRBV25-1 and TRBJ1-2, with D maybe TRBD1 (6 bases). The CDR3 has 13 residues. Germline CDR1 MGHDK, CDR2 SYGVNS. V was shortened by 2 bases and J by 9 bases, with 13 bases between the two germline ends. Here the CDR3 DNA reads TGTGCCAGCAGTGAAAACCCCAGGGGTAGCTACACCTTC. Its translation is CASSENPRGSYTF.

This clonotype is medium-sized. This chain uses TRBV6-5 with TRBJ1-4, with D maybe TRBD1 (5 bases). The germline V gene encodes CDR1 MNHEY and CDR2 SVGAGI. This CDR3 region has 14 residues. V was clipped by 4 bases and J by 6 bases, with 12 bases between them. The CDR3 is CASSFTRGDEKLFF. The CDR3 DNA reads TGTGCCAGCAGTTTTACAAGAGGGGATGAAAAACTGTTTTTT.

The J gene is TRBJ2-3, the V gene TRBV24-1; the D is unclear. Germline CDR1 reads KGHDR; CDR2 reads SFDVKD. CDR3 length: 16 residues. The V gene lost 3 bases and the J gene lost 3 bases, with 15 bases spanning the gap. CDR3 nucleotide sequence: TGTGCCACCAGTGATCCGATGCCAATTGGGACAGATACGCAGTATTTT. This gives the protein CATSDPMPIGTDTQYF.

This clonotype is medium-sized by share. This chain connects TRBV24-1 to TRBJ2-3; the match to TRBD2 covers 13 bases. The CDR3 extends over 16 amino acids. Per the germline V gene, CDR1 is KGHDR and CDR2 is SFDVKD. V lost 7 bases and J lost 3; bases outside the gene matches: 6. CDR3: CATSYGLAGATDTQYF. DNA for the CDR3: TGTGCCACCAGCTACGGACTAGCGGGGGCTACAGATACGCAGTATTTT.

In its sample, this clonotype was seen a few times. CDR3 amino acids: CASSSTAGSTDTQYF. In DNA form, the CDR3 reads TGTGCCAGCAGCTCGACAGCGGGGAGCACAGATACGCAGTATTTT. The J gene is TRBJ2-3, the V gene TRBV7-2; 7 nucleotides align to TRBD2. Unmatched junction bases numbered 4, after V lost 4 bases and J lost 0 bases. This CDR3 contains 15 residues. Germline-derived CDR1 and CDR2 are SGHTA and FQGNSA.

This clonotype is medium-sized (0.01 to 0.1%) within its sample. The gene calls are TRBV6-2 or TRBV6-3 and TRBJ2-3; tentative D call: TRBD2 (5 bases). The V end lost 7 bases, the J end lost 3 bases, and 14 bases lay between the germline ends. The CDR3 loop spans 14 amino acids. CDR1 MNHEY and CDR2 SVGEGT come from the germline V gene. CDR3 nucleotides: TGTGCCAGCACCGAAGCGGCGGAGACAGATACGCAGTATTTT. It translates to CASTEAAETDTQYF.